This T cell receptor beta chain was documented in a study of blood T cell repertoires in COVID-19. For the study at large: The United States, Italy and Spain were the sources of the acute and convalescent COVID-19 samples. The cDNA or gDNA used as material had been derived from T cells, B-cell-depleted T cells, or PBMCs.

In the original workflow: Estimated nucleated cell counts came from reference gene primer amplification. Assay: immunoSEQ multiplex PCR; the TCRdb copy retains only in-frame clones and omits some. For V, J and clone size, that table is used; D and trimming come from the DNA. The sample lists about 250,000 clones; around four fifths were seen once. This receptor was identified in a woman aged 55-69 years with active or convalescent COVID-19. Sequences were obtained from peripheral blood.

This CDR3 reads CASSWTGTSSYNEQFF. The CDR3 DNA reads TGCGCCAGCAGCTGGACCGGGACTAGCTCCTACAATGAGCAGTTCTTC. The V call is TRBV5-1, the J call TRBJ2-1; 8 bases fit TRBD2. The CDR3 extends over 16 amino acids. Trimming took 3 bases from V and 0 from J; bases not matched to a gene: 5. CDR1 is SGHRS and CDR2 is YFSETQ in the germline V gene.